This T cell receptor (beta chain) was recovered during a study of cytomegalovirus exposure and HLA in healthy donors. Overall study: An early data release held tens of millions of unique TCRs from HLA-typed donors.

The germline V gene has CDR1 ENHRY and CDR2 SYGVKD. The V gene lost 10 bases and the J gene lost 8 bases, with 20 bases spanning the gap. There are 13 residues in the CDR3. This PCR relied on a set of 60 Vbeta primers and 13 Jbeta primers. The assay was immunoSEQ multiplex PCR, and TCRdb's table has in-frame clones only and misses some. The sample lists some 97,000 clones, about 75% occurring once. Sequenced: PBMCs. This clonotype originated in a young woman in good health and CMV-seropositive. This chain joins TRBV10-3 and TRBJ1-1; D possibly corresponds to TRBD1 (5 bases). The CDR3 DNA reads as TGTGCCACAACGAACTCCAGGGAGGGCGAAGCTTTCTTT. Protein sequence: CATTNSREGEAFF.